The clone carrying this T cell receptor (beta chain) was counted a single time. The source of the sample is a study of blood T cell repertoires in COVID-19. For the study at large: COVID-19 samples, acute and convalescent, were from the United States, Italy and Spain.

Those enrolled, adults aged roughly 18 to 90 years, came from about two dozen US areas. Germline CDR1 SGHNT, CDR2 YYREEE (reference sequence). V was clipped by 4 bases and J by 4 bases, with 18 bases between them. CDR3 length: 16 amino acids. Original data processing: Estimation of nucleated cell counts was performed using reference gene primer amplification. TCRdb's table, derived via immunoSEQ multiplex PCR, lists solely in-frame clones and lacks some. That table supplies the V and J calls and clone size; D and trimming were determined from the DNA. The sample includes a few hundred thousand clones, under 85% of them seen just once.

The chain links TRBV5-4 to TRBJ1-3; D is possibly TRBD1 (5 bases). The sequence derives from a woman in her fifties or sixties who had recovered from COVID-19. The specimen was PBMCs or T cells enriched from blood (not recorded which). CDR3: CASSPASRGEGNTIYF. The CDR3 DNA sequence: TGTGCCAGCAGCCCCGCGTCTAGGGGCGAAGGAAACACCATATATTTT.